The rows below give T cell receptor beta chains drawn from one sample of a study of cytomegalovirus exposure and HLA in healthy donors. Assay used: immunoSEQ multiplex PCR; TCRdb lists only in-frame clones, some missing. This sample has around 140,000 clones, with approximately 80% found just once. Material: PBMCs. Receptors originate from a man over 45 in good health and CMV-seronegative. CDR3s include the opening cysteine and the closing phenylalanine or tryptophan. A D gene is named only where the DNA matches it firmly. The size entry is marked missing in some rows and otherwise reads once, few, many or a size class.

d_gene: NA; j_gene: TRBJ1-2; abundance: few; len: 16; v_gene: TRBV9; CDR3aa: CASSALQEGLSDGYTF; CDR3nt: TGTGCCAGCAGCGCACTCCAAGAGGGACTCTCGGATGGCTACACCTTC
d_gene: TRBD1; j_gene: TRBJ2-7; abundance: NA; len: 14; v_gene: TRBV15; CDR3aa: CATSSGQGVGEQYF; CDR3nt: TGTGCCACCAGCAGCGGACAGGGAGTCGGCGAGCAGTACTTC
d_gene: TRBD1; j_gene: TRBJ1-2; abundance: NA; len: 15; v_gene: TRBV19; CDR3aa: CASSILSRTGVGYTF; CDR3nt: TGTGCCAGTAGTATTTTAAGCCGGACAGGGGTAGGCTACACCTTC
d_gene: NA; j_gene: TRBJ1-2; abundance: NA; len: 16; v_gene: TRBV6-5; CDR3aa: CASSYASPRGMNGYTF; CDR3nt: TGTGCCAGCAGTTACGCCTCTCCCCGGGGGATGAATGGCTACACCTTC
d_gene: TRBD1; j_gene: TRBJ1-2; abundance: few; len: 17; v_gene: TRBV28; CDR3aa: CASSDRQGADYNYGYTF; CDR3nt: TGTGCCAGCAGTGACAGACAGGGGGCCGATTATAACTATGGCTACACCTTC
d_gene: NA; j_gene: TRBJ2-3; abundance: NA; len: 14; v_gene: TRBV5-6; CDR3aa: CASSLARPTDTQYF; CDR3nt: TGTGCCAGCAGCTTGGCCAGGCCTACAGATACGCAGTATTTT
d_gene: TRBD1; j_gene: TRBJ1-4; abundance: few; len: 15; v_gene: TRBV6-1; CDR3aa: CAAQTGDANNEKLFF; CDR3nt: TGTGCCGCACAGACAGGGGATGCAAATAATGAAAAACTGTTTTTT
d_gene: NA; j_gene: TRBJ2-7; abundance: NA; len: 11; v_gene: TRBV20-1; CDR3aa: CSASPRDEQYF; CDR3nt: TGCAGTGCTTCCCCCCGCGACGAGCAGTACTTC
d_gene: TRBD1; j_gene: TRBJ2-6; abundance: NA; len: 16; v_gene: TRBV5-1; CDR3aa: CASRSSGGSGANVLTF; CDR3nt: TGCGCCAGCAGATCATCAGGGGGCTCTGGGGCCAACGTCCTGACTTTC
d_gene: NA; j_gene: TRBJ2-7; abundance: NA; len: 15; v_gene: TRBV13; CDR3aa: CASSLGGGYSYEQYF; CDR3nt: TGTGCCAGCAGCTTGGGCGGGGGCTATAGCTACGAGCAGTACTTC
d_gene: NA; j_gene: TRBJ1-5; abundance: NA; len: 15; v_gene: TRBV11-2; CDR3aa: CASSLSVGPNQPQHF; CDR3nt: TGTGCCAGCAGCCTCTCTGTGGGGCCCAATCAGCCCCAGCATTTT
d_gene: TRBD2; j_gene: TRBJ2-7; abundance: NA; len: 19; v_gene: TRBV9; CDR3aa: CASSVDGGTSGGMSYEQYF; CDR3nt: TGTGCCAGCAGCGTAGACGGGGGGACTAGCGGGGGTATGTCCTACGAGCAGTACTTC
d_gene: TRBD1; j_gene: TRBJ1-5; abundance: once; len: 16; v_gene: TRBV18; CDR3aa: CASSPQTGGINQPQHF; CDR3nt: TGTGCCAGCTCACCCCAGACAGGGGGCATCAATCAGCCCCAGCATTTT
d_gene: TRBD1; j_gene: TRBJ1-1; abundance: NA; len: 14; v_gene: TRBV27; CDR3aa: CASSPQGAWTEAFF; CDR3nt: TGTGCCAGCAGTCCGCAGGGGGCTTGGACTGAAGCTTTCTTT
d_gene: NA; j_gene: TRBJ1-1; abundance: once; len: 15; v_gene: TRBV7-8; CDR3aa: CASSLFGRGNTEAFF; CDR3nt: TGTGCCAGCAGCTTATTTGGGAGGGGGAACACTGAAGCTTTCTTT
d_gene: NA; j_gene: TRBJ1-1; abundance: NA; len: 14; v_gene: TRBV7-9; CDR3aa: CASSLRRGSTEAFF; CDR3nt: TGTGCCAGCAGCTTGAGGAGGGGATCCACTGAAGCTTTCTTT
d_gene: TRBD2; j_gene: TRBJ2-1; abundance: NA; len: 17; v_gene: TRBV7-6; CDR3aa: CASSLLAGGLSYNEQFF; CDR3nt: TGTGCCAGCAGCTTATTGGCGGGAGGGCTCAGCTACAATGAGCAGTTCTTC
d_gene: TRBD1; j_gene: TRBJ2-2; abundance: NA; len: 15; v_gene: TRBV11-3; CDR3aa: CASSSQGESTGELFF; CDR3nt: TGTGCCAGCAGCTCCCAGGGGGAGAGCACCGGGGAGCTGTTTTTT
d_gene: NA; j_gene: TRBJ1-6; abundance: once; len: 14; v_gene: TRBV5-4; CDR3aa: CASSFDRFDSPLHF; CDR3nt: TGTGCCAGCAGCTTCGACAGGTTCGATTCACCCCTCCACTTT
d_gene: NA; j_gene: TRBJ2-1; abundance: NA; len: 16; v_gene: TRBV2; CDR3aa: CASSEFLLSSYNEQFF; CDR3nt: TGTGCCAGCAGTGAGTTTCTCTTGAGCTCCTACAATGAGCAGTTCTTC
d_gene: NA; j_gene: TRBJ2-7; abundance: NA; len: 13; v_gene: TRBV25-1; CDR3aa: CASSEQGPYEQYF; CDR3nt: TGTGCCAGCAGTGAACAGGGGCCCTACGAGCAGTACTTC
d_gene: NA; j_gene: TRBJ1-1; abundance: NA; len: 13; v_gene: TRBV7-2; CDR3aa: CASSLQGITEAFF; CDR3nt: TGTGCCAGCAGCTTGCAGGGAATCACTGAAGCTTTCTTT
d_gene: TRBD1; j_gene: TRBJ1-2; abundance: NA; len: 14; v_gene: TRBV7-8; CDR3aa: CASSSDREHYGYTF; CDR3nt: TGTGCCAGCAGCTCGGACAGGGAGCACTATGGCTACACCTTC
d_gene: TRBD2; j_gene: TRBJ2-7; abundance: NA; len: 16; v_gene: TRBV11-2; CDR3aa: CASSSPGGRAYYEQYF; CDR3nt: TGTGCCAGCAGCTCACCGGGCGGGAGGGCCTACTACGAGCAGTACTTC
d_gene: TRBD1; j_gene: TRBJ1-2; abundance: NA; len: 14; v_gene: TRBV27; CDR3aa: CASSLQGPSYGYTF; CDR3nt: TGTGCCAGCAGTCTACAGGGGCCTTCCTATGGCTACACCTTC
d_gene: NA; j_gene: TRBJ2-6; abundance: NA; len: 14; v_gene: TRBV2; CDR3aa: CARIDSSGANVLTF; CDR3nt: TGTGCCAGGATAGACAGCTCTGGGGCCAACGTCCTGACTTTC
d_gene: NA; j_gene: TRBJ1-1; abundance: NA; len: 13; v_gene: TRBV30; CDR3aa: CAWGLYGNTEAFF; CDR3nt: TGTGCCTGGGGACTATATGGGAACACTGAAGCTTTCTTT
d_gene: NA; j_gene: TRBJ2-2; abundance: NA; len: 14; v_gene: TRBV9; CDR3aa: CASSVGTTTGELFF; CDR3nt: TGTGCCAGCAGCGTAGGCACAACCACCGGGGAGCTGTTTTTT
d_gene: TRBD2; j_gene: TRBJ2-5; abundance: few; len: 17; v_gene: TRBV7-3; CDR3aa: CASSLGISGGASETQYF; CDR3nt: TGTGCCAGCAGCTTGGGTATTTCGGGGGGGGCGTCAGAGACCCAGTACTTC
d_gene: TRBD1; j_gene: TRBJ1-5; abundance: NA; len: 16; v_gene: TRBV9; CDR3aa: CASSATGDRAYQPQHF; CDR3nt: TGTGCCAGCAGCGCCACGGGGGACAGGGCCTATCAGCCCCAGCATTTT
d_gene: NA; j_gene: TRBJ1-3; abundance: NA; len: 15; v_gene: TRBV2; CDR3aa: CASRIDLGGGNTIYF; CDR3nt: TGTGCCAGCAGGATAGACCTAGGAGGGGGAAACACCATATATTTT
d_gene: NA; j_gene: TRBJ2-2; abundance: NA; len: 15; v_gene: TRBV30; CDR3aa: CAWSVQGGNTGELFF; CDR3nt: TGTGCCTGGAGTGTGCAGGGTGGGAACACCGGGGAGCTGTTTTTT
d_gene: NA; j_gene: TRBJ2-2; abundance: NA; len: 14; v_gene: TRBV27; CDR3aa: CASSLSRKTGELFF; CDR3nt: TGTGCCAGCAGTTTATCGAGGAAGACCGGGGAGCTGTTTTTT
d_gene: TRBD1; j_gene: TRBJ2-1; abundance: NA; len: 15; v_gene: TRBV23-1; CDR3aa: CASSQSLQGVAEQFF; CDR3nt: TGCGCCAGCAGTCAATCGTTACAGGGGGTGGCTGAGCAGTTCTTC
d_gene: NA; j_gene: TRBJ1-4; abundance: NA; len: 15; v_gene: TRBV5-4; CDR3aa: CASSLEQGANEKLFF; CDR3nt: TGTGCCAGCAGCTTGGAACAGGGTGCTAATGAAAAACTGTTTTTT
d_gene: TRBD1; j_gene: TRBJ2-7; abundance: NA; len: 14; v_gene: TRBV6-5; CDR3aa: CASSYGTGADEQYF; CDR3nt: TGTGCCAGCAGTTACGGGACAGGGGCGGACGAGCAGTACTTC
d_gene: NA; j_gene: TRBJ1-1; abundance: few; len: 15; v_gene: TRBV19; CDR3aa: CASSQFQGGNTEAFF; CDR3nt: TGTGCCAGTAGTCAATTTCAGGGAGGTAACACTGAAGCTTTCTTT
d_gene: TRBD1; j_gene: TRBJ2-7; abundance: NA; len: 15; v_gene: TRBV7-3; CDR3aa: CASSPKGQGSGEQYF; CDR3nt: TGTGCCAGCAGCCCAAAGGGACAGGGTAGCGGCGAGCAGTACTTC
d_gene: NA; j_gene: TRBJ1-2; abundance: NA; len: 15; v_gene: TRBV28; CDR3aa: CATQTLGGPPSGYTF; CDR3nt: TGTGCCACTCAAACTCTCGGGGGTCCACCGTCGGGCTACACCTTC
d_gene: NA; j_gene: TRBJ1-6; abundance: NA; len: 13; v_gene: TRBV28; CDR3aa: CASSFSLSSPLHF; CDR3nt: TGTGCCAGCAGTTTCAGTTTGTCGTCACCCCTCCACTTT
d_gene: NA; j_gene: TRBJ1-1; abundance: NA; len: 14; v_gene: TRBV2; CDR3aa: CASSERTDGTEAFF; CDR3nt: TGTGCCAGCAGTGAAAGGACAGATGGCACTGAAGCTTTCTTT
d_gene: NA; j_gene: TRBJ1-2; abundance: NA; len: 12; v_gene: TRBV2; CDR3aa: CASHNFGGGYTF; CDR3nt: TGTGCCAGTCACAACTTCGGAGGGGGCTACACCTTC
d_gene: NA; j_gene: TRBJ2-7; abundance: NA; len: 14; v_gene: TRBV29-1; CDR3aa: CSVVPSGLGSEQYF; CDR3nt: TGCAGCGTCGTTCCCAGCGGGCTGGGTAGCGAGCAGTACTTC
d_gene: NA; j_gene: TRBJ1-4; abundance: once; len: 13; v_gene: TRBV5-6; CDR3aa: CASSLTAREKLFF; CDR3nt: TGTGCCAGCAGCTTGACAGCAAGAGAAAAACTGTTTTTT
d_gene: TRBD2; j_gene: TRBJ2-7; abundance: NA; len: 15; v_gene: TRBV7-7; CDR3aa: CASSLLAGESYEQYF; CDR3nt: TGTGCTAGCAGCTTATTAGCGGGAGAGTCCTACGAGCAGTACTTC
d_gene: TRBD1; j_gene: TRBJ1-1; abundance: NA; len: 14; v_gene: TRBV29-1; CDR3aa: CSVPSTGRNTEAFF; CDR3nt: TGCAGCGTTCCCTCGACAGGGCGGAACACTGAAGCTTTCTTT
d_gene: TRBD1; j_gene: TRBJ1-1; abundance: NA; len: 14; v_gene: TRBV14; CDR3aa: CASSARQGRTEAFF; CDR3nt: TGTGCCAGCAGCGCAAGACAGGGACGGACTGAAGCTTTCTTT
d_gene: NA; j_gene: TRBJ1-2; abundance: NA; len: 13; v_gene: TRBV14; CDR3aa: CASRRGGEDGYTF; CDR3nt: TGTGCCAGCAGAAGAGGGGGTGAAGATGGCTACACCTTC
d_gene: NA; j_gene: TRBJ1-2; abundance: NA; len: 14; v_gene: TRBV5-1; CDR3aa: CASSPSAGERVYTF; CDR3nt: TGCGCCAGCAGCCCCTCAGCCGGGGAGCGAGTCTACACCTTC
d_gene: NA; j_gene: TRBJ1-6; abundance: NA; len: 14; v_gene: TRBV7-9; CDR3aa: CASSLLQGGSPLHF; CDR3nt: TGTGCCAGCAGCTTATTACAGGGCGGTTCACCCCTCCACTTT
d_gene: TRBD2; j_gene: TRBJ2-1; abundance: NA; len: 14; v_gene: TRBV10-2; CDR3aa: CASTKLAGRNEQFF; CDR3nt: TGCGCCAGCACCAAACTAGCGGGTCGCAATGAGCAGTTCTTC
d_gene: NA; j_gene: TRBJ2-3; abundance: NA; len: 18; v_gene: TRBV5-5; CDR3aa: CASSVRGGAIGDGDTQYF; CDR3nt: TGTGCCAGCAGCGTACGGGGCGGGGCCATAGGGGATGGGGATACGCAGTATTTT
d_gene: NA; j_gene: TRBJ1-2; abundance: NA; len: 15; v_gene: TRBV9; CDR3aa: CASSEGAGGGYGYTF; CDR3nt: TGTGCCAGCAGCGAGGGTGCGGGGGGAGGCTATGGCTACACCTTC
d_gene: NA; j_gene: TRBJ1-5; abundance: NA; len: 13; v_gene: TRBV2; CDR3aa: CASTYRVHQPQHF; CDR3nt: TGTGCCAGCACATACAGGGTCCACCAGCCCCAGCATTTT
d_gene: NA; j_gene: TRBJ1-4; abundance: NA; len: 17; v_gene: TRBV4-2; CDR3aa: CASSQAGGLWTNEKLFF; CDR3nt: TGTGCCAGCAGCCAAGCGGGGGGCCTGTGGACTAATGAAAAACTGTTTTTT
d_gene: TRBD1; j_gene: TRBJ2-1; abundance: NA; len: 15; v_gene: TRBV28; CDR3aa: CASSSPGQGKNEQFF; CDR3nt: TGTGCCAGCAGTTCACCGGGACAGGGGAAGAATGAGCAGTTCTTC